This TCR beta chain was captured by sequencing in a study of breast tumors, draining lymph nodes, adjacent tissues listed by TCRdb under 2016. A note on the overall study: TCR beta repertoires were compared across tumor, adjacent nontumor tissue and axillary lymph nodes obtained from breast cancer patients. In human breast cancer, the study set out to assess how tumor, surrounding tissue and draining lymph node repertoires relate to one another and whether T cells might be exchanged between them.

Trimming leaves V shorter by 3 bases and J shorter by 0 bases, with the junction holding 18 bases beyond the gene matches. The germline V gene (reference sequence) yields SEHNR for CDR1 and FQNEAQ for CDR2. The length of the CDR3 is 20 amino acids, counting both ends. Only CDR3 DNA remains: 60 bases, in frame from the first base. What the research found in general, with its limitations: Tumor and nontumor tissue repertoires were found to be significantly more similar in luminal-like than in basal-like breast cancer. The conclusion that tumor T cells originate in lymph nodes was presented as consistent with a hypothesis rather than as directly demonstrated. The data were considered consistent with most tumor T cells being derived from the lymph node and subsequently expanding within tumor tissue. T-cell repertoire diversity in tumors was found to be lower than in lymph nodes but higher than in nontumor tissue, and preferential V and J gene usage was observed.

The adjacent samples were made up of nontumor breast tissue around the tumor. Reads for this sample came from an Illumina HiSeq 2000. TCR beta chain libraries were generated through multiplex PCR amplification. High-throughput sequencing was used to analyze the amplified TCR beta chain products. The raw public reads went through TCRdb reprocessing: fastp at Q25, MiXCR clone calling, in-frame beta chains kept. Rows are unified per CDR3 protein, each entry keeping the most common DNA and genes. This sample comprises approximately 9,000 distinct CDR3 sequences, around 40% of them detected only once. 12% to 15% of the sample lies in the top ten. As to this clonotype: This receptor's antigen is unknown. This clone may be a read error of a much larger clone one base away. The CDR3 carries no conserved terminal phenylalanine or tryptophan, so it likely arises from a read error.

The clonotype was recovered from a female donor with breast cancer. Some clones in this sample may be carry-over from other donors' samples. This sequence uses TRBV7-9 and TRBJ2-3; 7 bases in between match TRBD2. Sequenced sample: tumor-adjacent breast tissue. CDR3 sequence: CASSFSLGSRRESSTDTQYS. The nucleotide sequence is TGTGCCAGCAGCTTCTCACTGGGGAGTAGGCGGGAGAGTAGCACAGATACGCAGTATTCT.